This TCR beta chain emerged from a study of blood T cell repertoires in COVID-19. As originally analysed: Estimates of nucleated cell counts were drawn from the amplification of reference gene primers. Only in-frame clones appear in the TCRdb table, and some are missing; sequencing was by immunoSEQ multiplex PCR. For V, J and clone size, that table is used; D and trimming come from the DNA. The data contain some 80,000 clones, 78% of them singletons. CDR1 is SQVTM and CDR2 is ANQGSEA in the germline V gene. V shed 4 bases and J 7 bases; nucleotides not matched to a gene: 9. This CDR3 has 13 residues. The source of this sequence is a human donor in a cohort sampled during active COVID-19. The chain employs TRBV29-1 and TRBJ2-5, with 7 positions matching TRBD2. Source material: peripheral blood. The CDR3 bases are TGCAGCGTTGTTCAAGCGGGAACTGGGACCCAGTACTTC. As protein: CSVVQAGTGTQYF.